These 15 T cell receptor beta chains originate from one sample sequenced in a study of blood T cell repertoires in COVID-19. TCRdb keeps only in-frame clones here, not all; method: immunoSEQ multiplex PCR. The table lists about 46,000 clones, around 90% of them singletons. Sequences were obtained from peripheral blood. Receptors were obtained from a man aged 50-59 years with acute or convalescent COVID-19.

The chain carries TRBV9 and TRBJ2-1; 7 bases are a match to TRBD2. This CDR3 contains 17 residues. Trimming removed 0 bases from V and 9 bases from J; junction bases left unmatched: 15. From germline, CDR1 is SGDLS and CDR2 YYNGEE. This CDR3 is CASSVGGGGALGVEQFF. CDR3 coding DNA: TGTGCCAGCAGCGTAGGAGGCGGGGGAGCGTTAGGGGTTGAGCAGTTCTTC.

The chain carries TRBV18 and TRBJ1-3, with TRBD1 matching 8 bases. This CDR3 has 16 amino acids. Trimming took 3 bases from V and 4 from J; bases not matched to a gene: 8. CDR1 is KGHSH, CDR2 LQKENI, per germline. The CDR3 coding sequence is TGTGCCAGCTCACCGGATCGGACAGGGTCAGGAAACACCATATATTTT. It is translated as CASSPDRTGSGNTIYF. The entire variable domain, with the rest obtained from reference TRBV18 and TRBJ1-3, is as follows: NAGVMQNPRHLVRRRGQEARLRCSPMKGHSHVYWYRQLPEEGLKFMVYLQKENIIDESGMPKERFSAEFPKEGPSILRIQQVVRGDSAAYFCASSPDRTGSGNTIYFGEGSWLTVV.

The V and J genes are TRBV5-1 and TRBJ2-1, with 7 bases lining up with TRBD1. The CDR3 contains 16 residues. After removal of 4 bases from V and 2 bases from J, the junction contained 9 bases not matched to a gene. Germline V lookup: CDR1 SGHRS, CDR2 YFSETQ. For the CDR3, the DNA is TGCGCCAGCAGCCGGGCCGGGACAGCTGCCTACAATGAGCAGTTCTTC. Residues: CASSRAGTAAYNEQFF.

The chain links TRBV4-2 to TRBJ2-7, with 10 bases that match TRBD2. After removal of 0 bases from V and 4 bases from J, the junction contained 3 bases not matched to a gene. Germline V gene lookup returns CDR1 LGHNA and CDR2 YNFKEQ. The length of the CDR3 is 15 residues. CDR3 region: CASSQDRTSGYEQYF. Here the CDR3 DNA reads TGTGCCAGCAGCCAAGATCGGACTAGCGGTTACGAGCAGTACTTC.

The chain uses TRBV27 and TRBJ2-7; TRBD1 agrees at 9 bases. Per the germline V gene, CDR1 is MNHEY and CDR2 is SMNVEV (reference sequence). The V and J ends lost 5 bases and 3 bases, in that order; junction bases with no gene match: 8. The CDR3 totals 15 residues. This chain's CDR3 is CASSLQGTGHYEQYF. DNA for the CDR3: TGTGCCAGCAGTCTCCAGGGGACAGGGCACTACGAGCAGTACTTC.

The chain has TRBV4-2 and TRBJ2-1; 8 nucleotides line up with TRBD2. Trimming removed 4 bases from V and 4 bases from J; junction bases left unmatched: 6. Germline values: CDR1 LGHNA, CDR2 YNFKEQ. This CDR3 contains 15 residues. This CDR3 is CASSPSSGGYNEQFF. CDR3 DNA: TGTGCCAGCAGCCCGTCGAGCGGGGGATACAATGAGCAGTTCTTC.

J is TRBJ2-5 and V is TRBV19, with 8 bases identical to TRBD1. Germline V gene sequence: CDR1 LNHDA, CDR2 SQIVND (reference sequence). The CDR3 runs to 15 residues. V trimming: 1 base; J trimming: 6 bases; junction bases outside the gene matches: 7. CDR3 DNA: TGTGCCAGTAGTATAGGGACAGGGTCGAGGAAGACCCAGTACTTC. Translation: CASSIGTGSRKTQYF. The variable domain in full, with the rest retrieved from reference TRBV19 and TRBJ2-5, is DGGITQSPKYLFRKEGQNVTLSCEQNLNHDAMYWYRQDPGQGLRLIYYSQIVNDFQKGDIAEGYSVSREKKESFPLTVTSAQKNPTAFYLCASSIGTGSRKTQYFGPGTRLLVL.

V and J are TRBV9 and TRBJ1-3; 7 positions match TRBD1. Germline V lookup: CDR1 SGDLS, CDR2 YYNGEE. V shed 3 bases and J 4 bases; nucleotides not matched to a gene: 7. The CDR3 covers 15 residues. The CDR3 loop reads CASSAGTDYGNTIYF. The CDR3 DNA reads as TGTGCCAGCAGCGCGGGGACAGACTACGGAAACACCATATATTTT.

DNA of the CDR3: TGTGCCAGCAGCAAGGATCATTCGGGGGCCTACGAGCAGTACTTC. Its protein product is CASSKDHSGAYEQYF. The chain recombines TRBV7-8 with TRBJ2-7; tentatively, D is TRBD2 (6 bases). The CDR3 is 15 amino acids. Germline values: CDR1 SGHVS, CDR2 FQNEAQ. V dropped 5 bases and J dropped 2 bases, with 16 bases sitting between them.

The V gene is TRBV24-1, the J gene TRBJ2-3; 9 nucleotides align to TRBD1. CDR1 and CDR2 from the germline V gene are KGHDR and SFDVKD. Germline trimming cut 0 bases from V and 6 bases from J; bases unmatched to any gene: 6. The CDR3 loop spans 16 amino acids. The CDR3 DNA reads TGTGCCACCAGTGATTTGCGGGACAGGGCTGGCGATACGCAGTATTTT. Its translation: CATSDLRDRAGDTQYF.

V usage is TRBV19 and J usage is TRBJ1-5; 7 bases are shared with TRBD1. V trimming: 3 bases; J trimming: 4 bases; junction bases outside the gene matches: 15. Germline CDR1 LNHDA, CDR2 SQIVND (reference sequence). The CDR3 spans 18 residues. The DNA of the CDR3 is TGTGCCAGTAGTATCCGGGCGAAGGGGGCCCTCAGAAATCAGCCCCAGCATTTT. This encodes CASSIRAKGALRNQPQHF.

This rearrangement joins TRBV19 to TRBJ2-3; 8 bases line up with TRBD1. The CDR3 is made up of 14 amino acids. V was pared by 7 bases and J by 4 bases, with 7 bases of the junction left unmatched. Germline V CDR1 and CDR2: LNHDA, SQIVND (reference sequence). CDR3 nucleotides: TGTGCCAGTAAAAGGACAGGGAGACCAGATACGCAGTATTTT. Its translation: CASKRTGRPDTQYF.

The chain carries TRBV27 and TRBJ2-7, with 7 bases that match TRBD2. Germline V gene lookup returns CDR1 MNHEY and CDR2 SMNVEV (reference sequence). V was pared by 5 bases and J by 7 bases, with 5 bases of the junction left unmatched. The CDR3 totals 12 residues. The CDR3 sequence: CASSAGAGEQYF. The CDR3 coding sequence is TGTGCCAGCAGTGCGGGAGCCGGGGAGCAGTACTTC.

V and J are TRBV15 and TRBJ2-5; the D gene is possibly TRBD2 (5 bases). V was pared by 0 bases and J by 5 bases, with 10 bases between. Germline lookup yields CDR1 LNHNV and CDR2 YYDKDF (reference sequence). CDR3 length: 14 amino acids. CDR3 residues: CATSRERGSETQYF. CDR3 in DNA: TGTGCCACCAGCAGAGAGAGAGGGTCCGAGACCCAGTACTTC.

This rearrangement joins TRBV24-1 to TRBJ2-3; D is uncertain. This CDR3 spans 15 amino acids. Germline V CDR1 and CDR2: KGHDR, SFDVKD. The V and J ends lost 4 bases and 2 bases respectively, with 12 bases between them. CDR3 in amino acids: CATSDPTRDTDTQYF. CDR3 DNA: TGTGCCACCAGTGACCCGACAAGAGACACAGATACGCAGTATTTT.